The rows below give T cell receptor beta chains drawn from one sample of a study of cytomegalovirus exposure and HLA in healthy donors. Generated by immunoSEQ multiplex PCR, the TCRdb table keeps only in-frame clones and is missing some. The sample has about 110,000 clones; around three quarters are singletons. Material for sequencing was PBMCs. All receptors come from a boy younger than 18 in good health and CMV-seronegative. The CDR3 runs from the conserved cysteine through the conserved F or W. D genes are given only for firm matches. Clone size is stated in some rows and not others, as once, few, many or a class when expanded.

j_gene | abundance | d_gene | v_gene | CDR3nt | CDR3aa
TRBJ2-1 | . | TRBD1 | TRBV7-6 | TGTGCCAGCAGCTTAGTAGGACAGGGGACTGAGCAGTTCTTC | CASSLVGQGTEQFF
TRBJ1-6 | . | . | TRBV5-4 | TGTGCCAGCAGCTTGTTCAGCTCCTATAATTCACCCCTCCACTTT | CASSLFSSYNSPLHF
TRBJ2-6 | . | TRBD2 | TRBV7-9 | TGTGCCAGCAGTTGGGAGGGGCCAATCTCTGGGGCCAACGTCCTGACTTTC | CASSWEGPISGANVLTF
TRBJ2-7 | . | . | TRBV7-9 | TGTGCCAGCAGCTTAGACGGGTACCCCGAGCAGTACTTC | CASSLDGYPEQYF
TRBJ2-1 | . | . | TRBV7-2 | TGTGCCAGCAGCTTAGCGGGCCAGAGTTACAATGAGCAGTTCTTC | CASSLAGQSYNEQFF
TRBJ2-7 | . | TRBD2 | TRBV5-1 | TGCGCCAGCAGCCAAGGACTAGCGACAACTACCGCCCCCTACGAGCAGTACTTC | CASSQGLATTTAPYEQYF
TRBJ2-1 | . | TRBD2 | TRBV11-2 | TGTGCCAGCAGCTTTAGGTATTGGACTAGCGGCTCCTACAATGAGCAGTTCTTC | CASSFRYWTSGSYNEQFF
TRBJ2-2 | . | . | TRBV30 | TGTGCCTGGAGTCGGAGGGGGCCAAACACCGGGGAGCTGTTTTTT | CAWSRRGPNTGELFF
TRBJ2-3 | . | . | TRBV5-4 | TGTGCCAGCAGCTTGGCAAGCACAGATACGCAGTATTTT | CASSLASTDTQYF
TRBJ1-5 | few | TRBD1 | TRBV2 | TGTGCCAGCAGTGGGGACAGGGGGAATCAGCCCCAGCATTTT | CASSGDRGNQPQHF
TRBJ2-3 | . | . | TRBV4-1 | TGCGCCAGCAGCCAAGGGACTAGCACAGATACGCAGTATTTT | CASSQGTSTDTQYF
TRBJ2-7 | . | . | TRBV9 | TGTGCCAGCAGCGTAGATGTCAGGGCCTACGAGCAGTACTTC | CASSVDVRAYEQYF
TRBJ2-7 | . | TRBD2 | TRBV9 | TGTGCCAGCAGCGGGGGACTAGGGAGCGAGCAGTACTTC | CASSGGLGSEQYF
TRBJ2-5 | few | . | TRBV5-1 | TGCGCCAGCAGCTCGGGACTGGCTCCCGAGACCCAGTACTTC | CASSSGLAPETQYF
TRBJ2-5 | . | TRBD1 | TRBV30 | TGTGCCTGGAGTACCCCGGGACAGGGATTAAAGGCCCAGTACTTC | CAWSTPGQGLKAQYF
TRBJ2-7 | . | TRBD1 | TRBV5-1 | TGCGCCAGCAGCTTGGTCGGCAGGGGGTCTACCTACGAGCAGTACTTC | CASSLVGRGSTYEQYF
TRBJ1-2 | . | TRBD1 | TRBV25-1 | TGTGCCAGCGCCCCGGGACAGGCGGTTGGCTACACCTTC | CASAPGQAVGYTF
TRBJ1-1 | . | . | TRBV28 | TGTGCCAGCAGTTTACGGGGGAGGAGAGCTTTCTTT | CASSLRGRRAFF
TRBJ2-5 | . | . | TRBV30 | TGTGCCTGGATGGCTGAGACCCAGTACTTC | CAWMAETQYF
TRBJ2-2 | . | TRBD2 | TRBV25-1 | TGTGCCAGCAGTCCCAGCGGGAGTAGGAAAGGCGGGGAGCTGTTTTTT | CASSPSGSRKGGELFF
TRBJ2-1 | . | . | TRBV7-3 | TGTGCCAGCAGCCAGAACTCCGGGACTTCTTACAATGAGCAGTTCTTC | CASSQNSGTSYNEQFF
TRBJ1-4 | few | TRBD1 | TRBV25-1 | TGTGCCAGCACCGGACAGGGAACAACTAATGAAAAACTGTTTTTT | CASTGQGTTNEKLFF
TRBJ2-1 | . | TRBD2 | TRBV30 | TGTGCCTGGTCCAGGACTAGCGGGGTGGCGTCACAGTTCTTC | CAWSRTSGVASQFF
TRBJ1-6 | . | . | TRBV7-9 | TGTGCCAGCAGGACAGTCCATTCACCCCTCCACTTT | CASRTVHSPLHF
TRBJ2-7 | . | TRBD1 | TRBV4-1 | TGCGCCAGCAGCGTTTACAGGGGCTACGAGCAGTACTTC | CASSVYRGYEQYF
TRBJ1-4 | . | TRBD1 | TRBV7-8 | TGTGCCAGCAGCTTAGTGGGAGGGACAGGGAATGAAAAACTGTTTTTT | CASSLVGGTGNEKLFF
TRBJ2-4 | . | . | TRBV4-1 | TGCGCCAGCAGACCGAGAATAACTACGGGGGGCCCCCTAGCCAAAAACATTCAGTACTTC | CASRPRITTGGPLAKNIQYF
TRBJ2-7 | . | . | TRBV4-1 | TGCGCCAGCAGCCAACTACCTGGCGAGGGCTCCTACGAGCAGTACTTC | CASSQLPGEGSYEQYF
TRBJ1-6 | . | . | TRBV2 | TGTGCCATCAGCCTCCCAGGGTATAATTCACCCCTCCACTTT | CAISLPGYNSPLHF
TRBJ2-7 | . | TRBD1 | TRBV5-6 | TGTGCCAGCAGCGCCGGGACAGGGGGCAACATATACGAGCAGTACTTC | CASSAGTGGNIYEQYF
TRBJ1-5 | . | TRBD1 | TRBV4-3 | TGCGCCAGCAGCCAAGAATACAGGGGGAGGGGGCAGCCCCAGCATTTT | CASSQEYRGRGQPQHF
TRBJ2-7 | few | TRBD2 | TRBV7-9 | TGTGCCAGCAGCCAAGGGACTAGCGGGTACGAGCAGTACTTC | CASSQGTSGYEQYF
TRBJ1-5 | few | TRBD1 | TRBV6-1 | TGTGCCAGCAGGACAGGGTTGAGTCAGCCCCAGCATTTT | CASRTGLSQPQHF
TRBJ2-5 | . | . | TRBV7-2 | TGTGCCAGCAGCAGGGGGTGGGAAGAGACCCAGTACTTC | CASSRGWEETQYF
TRBJ2-3 | few | . | TRBV20-1 | TGCAGTGCTAGGGAGACAGATACGCAGTATTTT | CSARETDTQYF
TRBJ1-1 | . | TRBD1 | TRBV18 | TGTGCCAGCTCACCACCCGGACAGGGGACTTTTAACACTGAAGCTTTCTTT | CASSPPGQGTFNTEAFF
TRBJ1-5 | . | . | TRBV9 | TGTGCCAGCAGCTTCACAGGTTATAGCAATCAGCCCCAGCATTTT | CASSFTGYSNQPQHF
TRBJ2-1 | . | TRBD2 | TRBV4-3 | TGCGCCAGCAGCCAGATGACTAGCTTGGTCAATGAGCAGTTCTTC | CASSQMTSLVNEQFF
TRBJ1-6 | . | . | TRBV4-3 | TGCGCCAGCAGCCAAGAGAACAGTTATAATTCACCCCTCCACTTT | CASSQENSYNSPLHF
TRBJ1-4 | . | . | TRBV5-4 | TGTGCCAGCAGCTTTGGACAGACTGAAAAACTGTTTTTT | CASSFGQTEKLFF
TRBJ2-7 | . | . | TRBV7-2 | TGTGCCAGCAGCTTATTCGCAGGGGACTATTACGAGCAGTACTTC | CASSLFAGDYYEQYF
TRBJ1-1 | . | TRBD1 | TRBV28 | TGTGCCAGCAGCCGATACAGGGGTAGAGGGAACACTGAAGCTTTCTTT | CASSRYRGRGNTEAFF
TRBJ2-3 | . | . | TRBV7-8 | TGTGCCAGCAGCTTCGGGCGGGGTGAAGATACGCAGTATTTT | CASSFGRGEDTQYF
TRBJ2-7 | few | TRBD2 | TRBV4-1 | TGCGCCAGCAGCCAAGATAGTGTGAGTGGGGGGACTAGCGGGTTGTACGAGCAGTACTTC | CASSQDSVSGGTSGLYEQYF
TRBJ2-5 | . | . | TRBV13 | TGTGCCAGCAGCTTAGGCTTGGCGGAAGAGACCCAGTACTTC | CASSLGLAEETQYF
TRBJ2-5 | few | TRBD2 | TRBV7-7 | TGTGCTAGCAGCTTAGCAGGGACTAGCGAAGAGACCCAGTACTTC | CASSLAGTSEETQYF
TRBJ1-1 | few | . | TRBV29-1 | TGCAGCGTTCAGACCTCGGGCACTGAAGCTTTCTTT | CSVQTSGTEAFF
TRBJ2-7 | once | . | TRBV2 | TGTGCCAGCAGTGTTACAAACGAGCAGTACTTC | CASSVTNEQYF
TRBJ1-1 | . | . | TRBV4-1 | TGCGCCAGCAGCCAAGAGAGCCCCGCCCTGCGGTGGAACACTGAAGCTTTCTTT | CASSQESPALRWNTEAFF
TRBJ1-4 | . | . | TRBV18 | TGTGCCAGCTCACCCTCTGGGCAGCCAGGGAGGAAACTGTTTTTT | CASSPSGQPGRKLFF
TRBJ1-5 | . | . | TRBV30 | TGTGCCTGGGGACAGACCAATCAGCCCCAGCATTTT | CAWGQTNQPQHF
TRBJ2-7 | . | . | TRBV25-1 | TGTGCCAGCAGTGATAGTGGCAGGGTCCTCCTCTACGAGCAGTACTTC | CASSDSGRVLLYEQYF
TRBJ2-7 | . | . | TRBV7-3 | TGTGCCAGCAGCTTAAGCGCGTTCCACGAGCAGTACTTC | CASSLSAFHEQYF
TRBJ1-2 | few | TRBD1 | TRBV28 | TGTGCCAGCAGTTCCAGGGGGGAATATGGCTACACCTTC | CASSSRGEYGYTF
TRBJ2-7 | once | . | TRBV6-6 | TGTGCCAGCAGAGGGGGAATAACTTACGAGCAGTACTTC | CASRGGITYEQYF
TRBJ1-6 | . | . | TRBV30 | TGTGCCTGGAGGGTGGGGGGGATAGGTTCACCCCTCCACTTT | CAWRVGGIGSPLHF
TRBJ1-4 | . | . | TRBV28 | TGTGCCAGCAGTTTACGGGGGGCTTCAACTAATGAAAAACTGTTTTTT | CASSLRGASTNEKLFF
TRBJ2-5 | once | . | TRBV30 | TGTGCCTGGAGTGTACGGACAGTTCAAGAGGCCCAGTACTTC | CAWSVRTVQEAQYF